Sequencing of this T cell receptor beta chain was carried out in a study of cytomegalovirus exposure and HLA in healthy donors. Findings and limits, study-wide: In a later analysis, TCR beta V- and J-gene trimming showed a link to a missense DCLRE1C variant. The number of N-insertions in an Asian-associated ancestry cluster was reportedly below the 666-donor mean in a later analysis. Most TCRs appeared rarely, but some public TCRs recurred in many donors. Later, an analysis showed that TCR beta chains associated with HLA were more clonally expanded than others that were equally common.

This clone was detected a few times. Its target is unknown. A multiplex PCR was run with 60 Vbeta primers and 13 Jbeta primers. Some clones are missing from TCRdb's copy, which holds only in-frame ones; the method was immunoSEQ multiplex PCR. The sample includes fewer than 200,000 clones, around 79% of them seen just once. The V and J ends lost 1 base and 11 bases respectively, with 27 bases between them. Per the germline V gene, CDR1 is MNHNS and CDR2 is SASEGT. The CDR3 is made up of 18 amino acids. The sequence was obtained from a woman in her 40s in good health and CMV-seronegative. The V gene is TRBV6-1, the J gene TRBJ1-5; TRBD1 might be the D (5 bases). Sample: PBMCs. DNA of the CDR3: TGTGCCAGCAGTGAAGGGGTCGGCGGGGGTTTGGCCTCTGGGTCCCAGCATTTT. Protein: CASSEGVGGGLASGSQHF.